This T cell receptor (beta chain) was profiled in a study of cytomegalovirus exposure and HLA in healthy donors. Study-wide findings and caveats: Rare TCR sequences dominated, though some public TCRs recurred in many donors. A later look showed TCR association rates differing by HLA locus, highest for DRB1 and lowest for HLA-C.

PCR used 60 Vbeta primers and 13 Jbeta primers. Assay: immunoSEQ multiplex PCR; the TCRdb copy retains only in-frame clones and omits some. This table holds about 110,000 clones, roughly 73% found once. Concerning this clone itself: Its antigen remains unidentified.

The sequencing input was PBMCs. The receptor comes from a man in his forties in good health and CMV-seronegative.

In DNA form, the CDR3 reads TGTGCCAGCAGCCCAAACACATTCGCCTATGGCTACACCTTC. The encoded protein is CASSPNTFAYGYTF. The chain recombines TRBV7-9 with TRBJ1-2, with D hard to call. CDR1 SEHNR and CDR2 FQNEAQ come from the germline V gene (reference sequence). The CDR3 runs 14 residues. Trimming took 5 bases from V and 4 from J, leaving 14 bases between them.